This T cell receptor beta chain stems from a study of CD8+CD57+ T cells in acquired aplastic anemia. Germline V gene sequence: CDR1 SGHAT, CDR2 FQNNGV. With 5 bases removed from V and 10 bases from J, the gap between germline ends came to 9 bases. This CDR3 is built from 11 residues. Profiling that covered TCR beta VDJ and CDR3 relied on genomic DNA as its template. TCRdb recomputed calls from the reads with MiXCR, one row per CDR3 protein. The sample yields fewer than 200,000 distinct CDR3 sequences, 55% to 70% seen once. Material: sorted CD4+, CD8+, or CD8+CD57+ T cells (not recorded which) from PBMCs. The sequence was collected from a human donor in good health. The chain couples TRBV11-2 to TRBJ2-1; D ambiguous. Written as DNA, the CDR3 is TGTGCCAGCAGCCCGAACTGGGAGCAGTTCTTC. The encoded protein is CASSPNWEQFF.